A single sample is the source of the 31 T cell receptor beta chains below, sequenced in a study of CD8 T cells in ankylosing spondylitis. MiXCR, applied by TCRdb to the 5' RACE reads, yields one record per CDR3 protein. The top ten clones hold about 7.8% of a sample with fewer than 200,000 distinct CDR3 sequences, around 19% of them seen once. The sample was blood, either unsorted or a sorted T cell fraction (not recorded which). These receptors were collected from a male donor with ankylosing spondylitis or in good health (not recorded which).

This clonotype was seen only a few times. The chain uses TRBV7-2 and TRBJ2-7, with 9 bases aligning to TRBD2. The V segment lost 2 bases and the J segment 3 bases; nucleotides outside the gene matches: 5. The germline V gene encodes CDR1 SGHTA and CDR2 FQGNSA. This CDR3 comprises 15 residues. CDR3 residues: CASSLSSGSVYEQYF. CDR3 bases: TGTGCCAGCAGCTTAAGTAGCGGGAGTGTCTACGAGCAGTACTTC. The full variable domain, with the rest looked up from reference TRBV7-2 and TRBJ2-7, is GAGVSQSPSNKVTEKGKDVELRCDPISGHTALYWYRQSLGQGLEFLIYFQGNSAPDKSGLPSDRFSAERTGGSVSTLTIQRTQQEDSAVYLCASSLSSGSVYEQYFGPGTRLTVT.

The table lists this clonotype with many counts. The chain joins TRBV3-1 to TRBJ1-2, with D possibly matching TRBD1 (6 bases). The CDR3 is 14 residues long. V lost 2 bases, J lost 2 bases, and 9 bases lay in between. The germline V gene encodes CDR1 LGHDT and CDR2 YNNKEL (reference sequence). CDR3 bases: TGTGCCAGCAGCCAAATAGACAGGAACTATGGCTACACCTTC. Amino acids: CASSQIDRNYGYTF.

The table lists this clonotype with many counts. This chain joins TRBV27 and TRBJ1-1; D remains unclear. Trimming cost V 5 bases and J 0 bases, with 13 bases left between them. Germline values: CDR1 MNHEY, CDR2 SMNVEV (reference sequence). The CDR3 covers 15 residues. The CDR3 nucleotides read TGTGCCAGCAGTCCCCTCGACATGGTGAACACTGAAGCTTTCTTT. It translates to CASSPLDMVNTEAFF.

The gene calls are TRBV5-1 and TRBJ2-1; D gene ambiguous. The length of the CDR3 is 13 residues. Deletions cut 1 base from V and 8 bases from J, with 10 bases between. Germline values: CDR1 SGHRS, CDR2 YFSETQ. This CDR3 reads CASSLSVSYEQFF. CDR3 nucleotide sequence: TGCGCCAGCAGCTTGTCAGTAAGCTATGAGCAGTTCTTC.

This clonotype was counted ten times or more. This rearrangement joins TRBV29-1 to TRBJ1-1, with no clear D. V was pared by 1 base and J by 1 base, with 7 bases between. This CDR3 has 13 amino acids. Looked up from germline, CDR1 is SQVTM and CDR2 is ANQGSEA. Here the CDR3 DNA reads TGCAGCGTTGAAGTGGGCAGGAACACTGAAGCTTTCTTT. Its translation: CSVEVGRNTEAFF.

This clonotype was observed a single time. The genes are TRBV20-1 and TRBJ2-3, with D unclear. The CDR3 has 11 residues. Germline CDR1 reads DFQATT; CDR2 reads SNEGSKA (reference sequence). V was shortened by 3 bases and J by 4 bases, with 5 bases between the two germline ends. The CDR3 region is CSASSADTQYF. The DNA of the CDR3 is TGCAGTGCTAGCAGCGCAGATACGCAGTATTTT.

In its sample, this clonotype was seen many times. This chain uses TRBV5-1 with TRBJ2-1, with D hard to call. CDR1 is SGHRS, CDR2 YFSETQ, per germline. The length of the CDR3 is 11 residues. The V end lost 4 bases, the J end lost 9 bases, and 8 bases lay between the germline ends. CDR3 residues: CASSPDREQFF. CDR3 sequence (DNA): TGCGCCAGCAGCCCGGATCGTGAGCAGTTCTTC.

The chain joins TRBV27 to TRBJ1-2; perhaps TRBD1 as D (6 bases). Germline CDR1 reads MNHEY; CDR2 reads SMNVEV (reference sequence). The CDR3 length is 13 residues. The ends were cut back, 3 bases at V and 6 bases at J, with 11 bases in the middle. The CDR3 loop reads CASSFTGYHGYTF. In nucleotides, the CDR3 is TGTGCCAGCAGTTTTACAGGGTACCATGGCTACACCTTC.

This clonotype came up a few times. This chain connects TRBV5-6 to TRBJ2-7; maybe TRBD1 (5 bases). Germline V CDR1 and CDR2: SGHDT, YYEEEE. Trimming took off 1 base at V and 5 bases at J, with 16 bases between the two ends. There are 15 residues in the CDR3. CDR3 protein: CASSLWSTQGDEQYF. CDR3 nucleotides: TGTGCCAGCAGCTTGTGGAGTACTCAAGGGGACGAGCAGTACTTC. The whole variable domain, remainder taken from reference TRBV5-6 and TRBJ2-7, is DAGVTQSPTHLIKTRGQQVTLRCSPKSGHDTVSWYQQALGQGPQFIFQYYEEEERQRGNFPDRFSGHQFPNYSSELNVNALLLGDSALYLCASSLWSTQGDEQYFGPGTRLTVT.

The CDR3 sequence: CASSLGASRQYF. In DNA, the CDR3 is TGTGCCAGCAGCTTAGGGGCTTCGAGGCAGTACTTC. V and J are TRBV7-2 and TRBJ2-7, with D unclear. Germline CDR1 reads SGHTA; CDR2 reads FQGNSA. CDR3 size: 12 residues. Trimming left V 1 base short and J 9 bases short, with 10 bases between.

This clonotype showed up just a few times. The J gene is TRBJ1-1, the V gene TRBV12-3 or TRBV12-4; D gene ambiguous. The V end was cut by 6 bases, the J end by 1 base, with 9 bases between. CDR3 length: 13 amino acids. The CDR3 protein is CASRVTGNTEAFF. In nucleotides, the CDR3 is TGTGCCAGCAGGGTGACGGGGAACACTGAAGCTTTCTTT.

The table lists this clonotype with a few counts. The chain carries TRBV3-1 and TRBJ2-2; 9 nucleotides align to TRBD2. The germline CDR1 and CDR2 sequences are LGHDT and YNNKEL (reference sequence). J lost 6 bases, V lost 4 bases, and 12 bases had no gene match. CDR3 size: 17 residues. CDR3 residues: CASSPPSSGGRAGELFF. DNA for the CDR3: TGTGCCAGCAGCCCCCCCAGCAGCGGGGGGAGGGCCGGGGAGCTGTTTTTT.

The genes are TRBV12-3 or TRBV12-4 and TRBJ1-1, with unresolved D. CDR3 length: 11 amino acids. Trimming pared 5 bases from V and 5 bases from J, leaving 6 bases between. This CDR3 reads CASSPGTEAFF. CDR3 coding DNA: TGTGCCAGCAGTCCTGGAACTGAAGCTTTCTTT.

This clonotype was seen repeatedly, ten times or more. For the CDR3, the DNA is TGCAGTGCTAGTCTATCGAAAGGGCCGGAATCTAACACTGAAGCTTTCTTT. It is translated as CSASLSKGPESNTEAFF. The rearrangement links TRBV20-1 to TRBJ1-1; D remains unclear. Germline values: CDR1 DFQATT, CDR2 SNEGSKA (reference sequence). This CDR3 is built from 17 residues. V lost 3 bases, J lost 2 bases, and 22 bases lay in between.

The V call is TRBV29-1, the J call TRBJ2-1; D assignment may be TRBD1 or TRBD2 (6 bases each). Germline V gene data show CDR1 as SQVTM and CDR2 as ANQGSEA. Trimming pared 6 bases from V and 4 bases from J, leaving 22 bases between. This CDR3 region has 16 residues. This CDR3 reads CSVKMGGGILYNEQFF. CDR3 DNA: TGCAGCGTCAAGATGGGGGGCGGGATTCTGTACAATGAGCAGTTCTTC.

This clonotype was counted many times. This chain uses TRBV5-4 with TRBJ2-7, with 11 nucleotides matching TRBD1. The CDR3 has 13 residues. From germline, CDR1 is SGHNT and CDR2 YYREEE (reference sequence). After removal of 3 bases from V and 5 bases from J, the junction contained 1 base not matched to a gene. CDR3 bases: TGTGCCAGCAGCTCGGGACAGGGGGACGAGCAGTACTTC. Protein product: CASSSGQGDEQYF.

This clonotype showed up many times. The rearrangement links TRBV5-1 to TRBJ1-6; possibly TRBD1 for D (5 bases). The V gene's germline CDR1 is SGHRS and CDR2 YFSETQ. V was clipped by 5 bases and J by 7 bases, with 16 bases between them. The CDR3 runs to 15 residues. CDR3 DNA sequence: TGCGCCAGCAGGTCTCGCCTAGAGGGGAATTCACCCCTCCACTTT. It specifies CASRSRLEGNSPLHF.

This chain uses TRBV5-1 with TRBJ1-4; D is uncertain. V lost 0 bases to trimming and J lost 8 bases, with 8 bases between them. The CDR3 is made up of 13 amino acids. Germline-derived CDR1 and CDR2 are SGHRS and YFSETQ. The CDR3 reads CASSLGHEEKLFF. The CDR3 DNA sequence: TGCGCCAGCAGCTTGGGACACGAGGAAAAACTGTTTTTT.

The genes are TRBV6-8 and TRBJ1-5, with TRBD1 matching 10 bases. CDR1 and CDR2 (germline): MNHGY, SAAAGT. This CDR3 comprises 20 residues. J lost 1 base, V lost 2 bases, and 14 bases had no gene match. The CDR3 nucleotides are TGTGCCAGCAGTTACCTTACCGGGACAGGGGATTTAGTGAGCAATCAGCCCCAGCATTTT. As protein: CASSYLTGTGDLVSNQPQHF.

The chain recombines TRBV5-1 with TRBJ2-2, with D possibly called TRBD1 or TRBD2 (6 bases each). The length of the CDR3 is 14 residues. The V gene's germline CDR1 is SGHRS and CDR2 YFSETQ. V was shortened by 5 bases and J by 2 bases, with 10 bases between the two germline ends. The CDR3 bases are TGCGCCAGCAGAGGGGGGACTAACACCGGGGAGCTGTTTTTT. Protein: CASRGGTNTGELFF.

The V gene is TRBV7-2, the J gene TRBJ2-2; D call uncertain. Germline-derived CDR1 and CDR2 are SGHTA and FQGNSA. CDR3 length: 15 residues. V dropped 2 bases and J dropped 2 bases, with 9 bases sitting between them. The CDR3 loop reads CASSLFRPNTGELFF. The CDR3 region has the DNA TGTGCCAGCAGCTTATTCCGGCCCAACACCGGGGAGCTGTTTTTT.

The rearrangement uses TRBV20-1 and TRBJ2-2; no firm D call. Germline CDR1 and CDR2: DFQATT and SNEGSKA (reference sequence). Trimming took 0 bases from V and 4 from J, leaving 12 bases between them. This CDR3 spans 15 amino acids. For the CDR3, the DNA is TGCAGTGCTAGAGACAAAAGGTCGGGCACCGGGGAGCTGTTTTTT. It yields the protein CSARDKRSGTGELFF.

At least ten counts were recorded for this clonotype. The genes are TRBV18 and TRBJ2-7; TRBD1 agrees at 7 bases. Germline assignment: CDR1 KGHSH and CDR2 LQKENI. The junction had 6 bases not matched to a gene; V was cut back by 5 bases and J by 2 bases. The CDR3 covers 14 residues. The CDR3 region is CASSSDRVTYEQYF. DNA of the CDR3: TGTGCCAGCTCATCAGACAGGGTCACCTACGAGCAGTACTTC.

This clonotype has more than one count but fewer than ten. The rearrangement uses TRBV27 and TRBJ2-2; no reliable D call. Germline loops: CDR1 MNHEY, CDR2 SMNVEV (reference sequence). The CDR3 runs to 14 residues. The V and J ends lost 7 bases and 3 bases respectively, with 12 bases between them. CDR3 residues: CASTVGLYTGELFF. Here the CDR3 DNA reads TGTGCCAGCACCGTTGGTCTTTACACCGGGGAGCTGTTTTTT.

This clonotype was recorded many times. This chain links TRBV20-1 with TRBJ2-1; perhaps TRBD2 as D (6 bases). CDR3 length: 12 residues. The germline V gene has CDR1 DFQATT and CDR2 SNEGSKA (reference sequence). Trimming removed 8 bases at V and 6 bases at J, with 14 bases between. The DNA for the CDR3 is TGCAGTCCTCAGGGACTCCCCAATGAGCAGTTCTTC. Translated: CSPQGLPNEQFF.

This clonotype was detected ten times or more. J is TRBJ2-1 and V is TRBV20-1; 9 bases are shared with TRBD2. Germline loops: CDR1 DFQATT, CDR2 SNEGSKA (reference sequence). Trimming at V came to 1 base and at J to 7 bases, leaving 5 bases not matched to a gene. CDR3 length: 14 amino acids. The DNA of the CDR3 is TGCAGTGCTAGAGGAGCGGGAGGAGATAATGAGCAGTTCTTC. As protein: CSARGAGGDNEQFF.

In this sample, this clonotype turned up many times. DNA for the CDR3: TGCGCCAGCAGCTTGCTTCGGACAGGGGATAACACTGAAGCTTTCTTT. Amino acids: CASSLLRTGDNTEAFF. This chain joins TRBV5-1 and TRBJ1-1; 9 bases fit TRBD1. Germline V gene sequence: CDR1 SGHRS, CDR2 YFSETQ. CDR3 length: 16 residues. Trimming at V came to 1 base and at J to 2 bases, leaving 6 bases not matched to a gene. Full variable domain (outside the CDR3, taken from reference TRBV5-1 and TRBJ1-1): KAGVTQTPRYLIKTRGQQVTLSCSPISGHRSVSWYQQTPGQGLQFLFEYFSETQRNKGNFPGRFSGRQFSNSRSEMNVSTLELGDSALYLCASSLLRTGDNTEAFFGQGTRLTVV.

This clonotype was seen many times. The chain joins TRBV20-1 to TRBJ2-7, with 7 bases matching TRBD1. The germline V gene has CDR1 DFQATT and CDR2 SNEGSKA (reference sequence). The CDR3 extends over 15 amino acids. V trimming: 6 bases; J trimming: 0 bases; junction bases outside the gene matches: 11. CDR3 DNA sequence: TGCAGTGCCAAGACTATGGGGACAGCCTCCTACGAGCAGTACTTC. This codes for CSAKTMGTASYEQYF.

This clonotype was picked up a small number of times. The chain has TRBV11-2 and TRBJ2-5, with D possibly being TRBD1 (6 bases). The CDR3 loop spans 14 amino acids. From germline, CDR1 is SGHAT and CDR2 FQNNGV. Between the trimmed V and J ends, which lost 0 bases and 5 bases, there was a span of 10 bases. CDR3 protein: CASSLDLGAETQYF. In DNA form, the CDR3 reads TGTGCCAGCAGCTTAGATTTGGGGGCGGAGACCCAGTACTTC.

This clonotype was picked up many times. The CDR3 is CASSWRTSTGNEQFF. CDR3 nucleotides: TGTGCCAGCAGCTGGAGGACTTCGACCGGCAATGAGCAGTTCTTC. The rearrangement joins TRBV7-2 to TRBJ2-1, with D tentatively TRBD2 (5 bases). Deletions cut 4 bases from V and 6 bases from J, with 16 bases between. Germline CDR1 and CDR2: SGHTA and FQGNSA. The CDR3 is made up of 15 amino acids.

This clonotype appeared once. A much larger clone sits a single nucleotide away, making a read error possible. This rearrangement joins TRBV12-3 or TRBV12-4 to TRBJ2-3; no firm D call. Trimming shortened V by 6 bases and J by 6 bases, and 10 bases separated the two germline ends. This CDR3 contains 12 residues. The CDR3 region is CASSPSLDTQYF. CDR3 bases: TGTGCCAGCAGCCCCTCGTTGGATACGCAGTATTTT.